These 18 T cell receptor beta chains were sequenced from one sample in a study of blood T cells in healthy people across ages. Primed by a sample-barcoded 5' primer and a J-beta primer mix, a second PCR proceeded for roughly 7 to 11 cycles. In TCRdb, the 5' RACE reads were re-called with MiXCR into one record per CDR3 protein. The sample holds fewer than 950,000 distinct CDR3 sequences; 35% to 40% are singletons and the top ten take over 10%. Sequenced material: blood. The receptors originated from a man younger than 35 in good health.

The V gene is TRBV20-1, the J gene TRBJ2-1; 12 nucleotides agree with TRBD2. The V and J ends lost 2 bases and 7 bases, in that order; junction bases with no gene match: 6. The CDR3 loop spans 15 amino acids. Germline CDR1 reads DFQATT; CDR2 reads SNEGSKA (reference sequence). The CDR3 loop is CSARLGLAGMNEQFF. CDR3 sequence (DNA): TGCAGTGCTAGACTCGGACTAGCGGGGATGAATGAGCAGTTCTTC.

This chain uses TRBV20-1 with TRBJ2-2; the D is unclear. With 0 bases removed from V and 2 bases from J, the gap between germline ends came to 13 bases. The CDR3 contains 16 residues. CDR1 and CDR2 from the germline V gene are DFQATT and SNEGSKA (reference sequence). The CDR3: CSARDSRLRNTGELFF. In DNA form, the CDR3 reads TGCAGTGCTAGAGATTCGAGACTCAGAAACACCGGGGAGCTGTTTTTT.

This clonotype was seen more than once but under ten times. V gene TRBV20-1 combines with J gene TRBJ2-7; D might be TRBD1 or TRBD2, each matching 5 bases. V was shortened by 4 bases and J by 5 bases, with 18 bases between the two germline ends. The CDR3 runs 14 residues. Per germline, CDR1 DFQATT and CDR2 SNEGSKA (reference sequence). The CDR3 region has the DNA TGCAGTGCTAAAGTTCCAAGGGACCATGACGAGCAGTACTTC. Its protein product is CSAKVPRDHDEQYF.

There are a few counts of this clonotype. The genes are TRBV11-2 and TRBJ2-7, with 8 bases that match TRBD2. Trimming cost V 2 bases and J 3 bases; bases outside gene matches: 6. Germline V gene sequence: CDR1 SGHAT, CDR2 FQNNGV. There are 15 residues in the CDR3. The CDR3 reads CASSLSGGGNYEQYF. The CDR3 nucleotides read TGTGCCAGCAGCTTATCCGGGGGGGGAAACTACGAGCAGTACTTC.

At least ten counts were recorded for this clonotype. The chain is built from TRBV4-1 and TRBJ1-6; D is unclear. The CDR3 has 15 residues. The V gene's germline CDR1 is MGHRA and CDR2 YSYEKL. Trimming stripped 1 base from V and 4 bases from J, with 8 bases between. The CDR3 DNA reads TGCGCCAGCAGCCAAGGAAGTCTTTATAATTCACCCCTCCACTTT. Translating gives CASSQGSLYNSPLHF.

The V gene is TRBV6-6, the J gene TRBJ2-1; D not certain. This CDR3 comprises 15 residues. The V gene lost 10 bases and the J gene lost 2 bases, with 18 bases spanning the gap. CDR1 is MNHNY, CDR2 SVGAGI, per germline (reference sequence). The CDR3 loop reads CATTYEDVTYNEQFF. For the CDR3, the DNA is TGTGCCACTACGTATGAGGATGTGACCTACAATGAGCAGTTCTTC.

The chain links TRBV3-1 to TRBJ1-1, with 10 positions matching TRBD1. The CDR3 runs 14 residues. Trimming at V came to 4 bases and at J to 7 bases, leaving 6 bases not matched to a gene. Germline lookup yields CDR1 LGHDT and CDR2 YNNKEL (reference sequence). The CDR3 DNA sequence: TGTGCCAGCAGCCCCGGACAGGGGGATGGTGAAGCTTTCTTT. Its translation: CASSPGQGDGEAFF.

Concerning this clonotype: At one end the junction does not follow the germline gene, possibly because of a read error. The genes are TRBV20-1 and TRBJ1-1; TRBD1 matches at 8 bases. Germline assignment: CDR1 DFQATT and CDR2 SNEGSKA (reference sequence). This CDR3 is built from 15 residues. The CDR3 coding sequence is TGCAGTGCTAAGGACAGGGCTCTTATGAATACTGAAGCTTTCTTT. Amino acids: CSAKDRALMNTEAFF.

This chain connects TRBV20-1 to TRBJ1-4; D not resolved. V was cut by 6 bases and J by 11 bases, with 19 bases left in between. Looked up from germline, CDR1 is DFQATT and CDR2 is SNEGSKA (reference sequence). The CDR3 has 13 amino acids. CDR3 region: CSAPHSEVGKLFF. For the CDR3, the DNA is TGCAGTGCCCCCCACTCGGAGGTTGGGAAACTGTTTTTT.

This clonotype was observed a few times. The chain joins TRBV12-3 or TRBV12-4 to TRBJ1-6; D gene ambiguous. Trimming removed 2 bases from V and 10 bases from J, with 3 bases in between. The CDR3 extends over 11 amino acids. The CDR3 nucleotides are TGTGCCAGCAGTTTAAAGTCACCCCTCCACTTT. Its protein is CASSLKSPLHF.

This clonotype was counted a few times. This chain joins TRBV2 and TRBJ1-2, with D maybe TRBD1 (5 bases). V gave up 1 base and J gave up 8 bases, with 8 bases separating them. This CDR3 contains 12 residues. CDR1 is SNHLY and CDR2 is FYNNEI in the germline V gene. In DNA, the CDR3 is TGTGCCAGCAGTGAAGGGGGGATAGGCTACACCTTC. Translated: CASSEGGIGYTF.

About this clonotype itself: A much larger clone is a single base away; this may be a read error. CDR3 nucleotide sequence: TGTGCCAGCAGTTTAAGACTGGGATACGAGCAGTACTTC. Protein sequence: CASSLRLGYEQYF. This chain connects TRBV28 to TRBJ2-5; D call uncertain. Near its end, the DNA agrees better with TRBJ2-7, so the J call may be wrong. CDR1 is MDHEN and CDR2 is SYDVKM in the germline V gene. The CDR3 runs 13 residues.

The chain has TRBV4-1 and TRBJ2-3; D tentatively reads TRBD1 or TRBD2 (5 bases each). Germline loops: CDR1 MGHRA, CDR2 YSYEKL. The CDR3 consists of 17 residues. Trimming stripped 4 bases from V and 2 bases from J, with 19 bases between. CDR3 loop: CASSRPTDGTSTDTQYF. CDR3 bases: TGCGCCAGCAGCCGCCCGACAGACGGGACCTCCACAGATACGCAGTATTTT.

A few counts support this clonotype. The chain has TRBV7-2 and TRBJ2-2; 11 positions agree with TRBD1. There are 15 residues in the CDR3. The ends lost 3 bases at V and 8 bases at J; junction bases unmatched: 5. Germline V lookup: CDR1 SGHTA, CDR2 FQGNSA. CDR3 sequence reads: CASSLRTGGMGELFF. CDR3 nucleotides: TGTGCCAGCAGCTTGAGGACAGGGGGCATGGGGGAGCTGTTTTTT. Full variable domain (rest looked up from reference TRBV7-2 and TRBJ2-2): GAGVSQSPSNKVTEKGKDVELRCDPISGHTALYWYRQSLGQGLEFLIYFQGNSAPDKSGLPSDRFSAERTGGSVSTLTIQRTQQEDSAVYLCASSLRTGGMGELFFGEGSRLTVL.

The chain couples TRBV7-2 to TRBJ2-2; D unresolved. Trimming took 2 bases from V and 1 from J, leaving 17 bases between them. CDR3 length: 18 residues. Germline assignment: CDR1 SGHTA and CDR2 FQGNSA. The CDR3 bases are TGTGCCAGCAGCTTACCTACGGTGTGGCAAATGAACACCGGGGAGCTGTTTTTT. This gives the protein CASSLPTVWQMNTGELFF. Together with reference TRBV7-2 and TRBJ2-2, the CDR3 gives the full variable domain: GAGVSQSPSNKVTEKGKDVELRCDPISGHTALYWYRQSLGQGLEFLIYFQGNSAPDKSGLPSDRFSAERTGGSVSTLTIQRTQQEDSAVYLCASSLPTVWQMNTGELFFGEGSRLTVL.

The chain has TRBV12-3 or TRBV12-4 and TRBJ2-3; possible D gene TRBD2, 5 bases. The CDR3 extends over 14 amino acids. The V end lost 8 bases, the J end lost 1 base, and 13 bases lay between the germline ends. The DNA of the CDR3 is TGTGCCAGCGGACTGAGCGGACGCACAGATACGCAGTATTTT. Amino acids: CASGLSGRTDTQYF.

This clonotype was observed a handful of times. The genes are TRBV9 and TRBJ2-3, with a possible D match to TRBD2 (6 bases). CDR3 length equals 16 residues. Germline CDR1 SGDLS, CDR2 YYNGEE. The V end lost 2 bases, the J end lost 5 bases, and 18 bases lay between the germline ends. The CDR3 nucleotides are TGTGCCAGCAGCGTTGAAGGCGGGGAGAGAAGAGATACGCAGTATTTT. This gives the protein CASSVEGGERRDTQYF. The full variable domain, its missing parts supplied by reference TRBV9 and TRBJ2-3, is DSGVTQTPKHLITATGQRVTLRCSPRSGDLSVYWYQQSLDQGLQFLIQYYNGEERAKGNILERFSAQQFPDLHSELNLSSLELGDSALYFCASSVEGGERRDTQYFGPGTRLTVL.

The rearrangement links TRBV20-1 to TRBJ2-2; D may be TRBD1 (6 bases). V gave up 1 base and J gave up 0 bases, with 12 bases separating them. The CDR3 spans 16 residues. Germline V gene lookup returns CDR1 DFQATT and CDR2 SNEGSKA (reference sequence). CDR3 in amino acids: CSARGARQANTGELFF. The CDR3 DNA reads TGCAGTGCTAGAGGGGCTAGACAGGCGAACACCGGGGAGCTGTTTTTT.